The entry below describes one T cell receptor beta chain. This specimen comes from a study of blood T cell repertoires in COVID-19. Overall study context: The samples span acute and convalescent COVID-19 from the United States, Italy and Spain. The cDNA or gDNA used as material had been derived from T cells, B-cell-depleted T cells, or PBMCs.

CDR3 length: 16 residues. Trimming shortened V by 4 bases and J by 1 base, and 17 bases separated the two germline ends. Germline loops: CDR1 SGHNT, CDR2 YYREEE (reference sequence). TCRdb keeps only in-frame clones here, not all; method: immunoSEQ multiplex PCR. The profile shows fewer than 110,000 clones, 84% of them singletons. This receptor was obtained from a human donor in a cohort sampled during active or convalescent COVID-19. The chain carries TRBV5-4 and TRBJ1-2, with a tentative D call TRBD1 (5 bases). Source material: peripheral blood. The CDR3 loop reads CASSQGERVRNYGYTF. As DNA, the CDR3 is TGTGCCAGCAGCCAAGGGGAACGAGTACGTAACTATGGCTACACCTTC. Full variable domain (remainder filled in from reference TRBV5-4 and TRBJ1-2): ETGVTQSPTHLIKTRGQQVTLRCSSQSGHNTVSWYQQALGQGPQFIFQYYREEENGRGNFPPRFSGLQFPNYSSELNVNALELDDSALYLCASSQGERVRNYGYTFGSGTRLTVV.